The sequence of this T cell receptor beta chain was determined in a study of PD-1 blockade in classical Hodgkin lymphoma. Profiling relied on immunoSEQ multiplex PCR, and the TCRdb table lists in-frame clones only, not all of them. This sample has 40,000 to 55,000 clones, with roughly 78% found just once. Whole-study findings and limits: Complete responders possessed baseline diversity comparable to newly diagnosed patients. There remain no defined causes for the repertoire differences, which possibly reflect disease activity or prior therapy. When set against healthy donors, newly diagnosed patients were reported to show lower baseline TCR diversity. By C4D1 there was a significant rise in CD4+ TCR diversity but not in CD8+ TCR diversity.

The CDR3 covers 14 residues. Trimming pared 1 base from V and 3 bases from J, leaving 10 bases between. Germline V gives CDR1 MNHNS, CDR2 SASEGT. On this clone: As yet, its antigen is unknown.

Time point indicated: cycle 4 day 1 (C4D1), after about 6 weeks of nivolumab. Every patient experienced relapse after autologous stem cell transplantation, and brentuximab vedotin exposure varied. Sequencing was performed on peripheral blood mononuclear cells (PBMCs), taken before the fourth cycle of nivolumab. The rearrangement uses TRBV6-1 and TRBJ2-7; D uncertain. The sequence was collected from a human donor with classical Hodgkin lymphoma. CDR3 residues: CASSEGPANYEQYF. DNA of the CDR3: TGTGCCAGCAGTGAAGGGCCGGCTAACTACGAGCAGTACTTC.